The 28 T cell receptor beta chains presented below share a single source sample, sequenced in a study of Ad26.COV2.S vaccination and SARS-CoV-2 variants. The repertoire was sequenced with immunoSEQ multiplex PCR; TCRdb's copy has only in-frame clones and lacks some. The sample lists about 480,000 clones, 87% occurring once. Treatment meaning: over 15 received Ad26.COV2.S at low or high dose, single or two shots; a few received placebo; per-sample allocation not given. Day 63 after the first vaccine or placebo injection was the time point for sampling. The material sequenced was peripheral blood, taken in a trial of Ad26.COV2.S vaccine versus placebo. These receptors all come from a person aged 18-60 years who received the Ad26.COV2.S COVID-19 vaccine or a placebo.

This clone was seen more than once but under ten times. The chain uses TRBV9 and TRBJ1-2, with D unclear. This CDR3 region has 14 residues. The V gene lost 0 bases and the J gene lost 7 bases, with 13 bases spanning the gap. The germline CDR1 and CDR2 sequences are SGDLS and YYNGEE. For the CDR3, the DNA is TGTGCCAGCAGCGTAGATCCGAATCCTTTTGGCTACACCTTC. It encodes CASSVDPNPFGYTF.

The chain has TRBV28 and TRBJ1-3; D is undetermined. This CDR3 is 15 amino acids long. CDR1 is MDHEN, CDR2 SYDVKM, per germline. Trimming pared 3 bases from V and 0 bases from J, leaving 9 bases between. CDR3 loop: CASSLGRNSGNTIYF. The CDR3 DNA reads as TGTGCCAGCAGTTTGGGTCGGAACTCTGGAAACACCATATATTTT.

The chain joins TRBV5-8 to TRBJ1-5; D perhaps matches TRBD1 (6 bases). Germline-derived CDR1 and CDR2 are SGHTS and YDEGEE. V was trimmed by 6 bases and J by 7 bases, leaving 20 bases between them. The CDR3 is made up of 15 amino acids. The CDR3 here is CASKITPRGGQPQHF. CDR3 nucleotides: TGTGCCAGCAAAATTACCCCCAGGGGTGGGCAGCCCCAGCATTTT.

For this clone: This specimen includes other DNA sequences encoding the same CDR3. This CDR3 reads CATSDPRSTDTQYF. The CDR3 coding sequence is TGTGCCACCAGTGACCCACGATCTACCGATACGCAGTATTTT. The chain uses TRBV24-1 and TRBJ2-3; D gene uncertain. The CDR3 sequence is 14 residues long. The V end lost 4 bases, the J end lost 6 bases, and 13 bases lay between the germline ends. The germline gives CDR1 KGHDR, CDR2 SFDVKD.

The chain joins TRBV7-8 to TRBJ2-5; D gene ambiguous. Germline-derived CDR1 and CDR2 are SGHVS and FQNEAQ. With 4 bases removed from V and 5 bases from J, the gap between germline ends came to 11 bases. The CDR3 covers 13 residues. The CDR3 here is CASSWTMRETQYF. The CDR3 DNA reads TGTGCCAGCAGCTGGACGATGCGGGAGACCCAGTACTTC.

The CDR3 spells CASSNRLASSEQYF. The CDR3 DNA reads TGTGCCAGCAGTAATAGACTAGCATCTTCCGAGCAGTACTTC. V and J are TRBV27 and TRBJ2-7; 7 bases map to TRBD2. J was trimmed by 6 bases and V by 5 bases; bases with no gene match: 10. This CDR3 is 14 amino acids long. CDR1 is MNHEY, CDR2 SMNVEV, per germline (reference sequence).

The chain joins TRBV28 to TRBJ2-7; 9 bases map to TRBD1. CDR3 length: 16 residues. Germline CDR1 MDHEN, CDR2 SYDVKM. Trimming cost V 7 bases and J 3 bases; bases outside gene matches: 13. CDR3 loop: CASNSGRPGQGYEQYF. The CDR3 DNA reads TGTGCCAGCAACTCGGGGCGCCCGGGACAGGGCTACGAGCAGTACTTC.

V usage is TRBV6-2 or TRBV6-3 and J usage is TRBJ1-1, with D perhaps TRBD1 (5 bases). The CDR3 is 14 residues long. With 0 bases removed from V and 3 bases from J, the gap between germline ends came to 8 bases. CDR1 is MNHEY, CDR2 SVGEGT, per germline. The CDR3 nucleotides are TGTGCCAGCAGTTACTCAACAGGATACACTGAAGCTTTCTTT. It codes for CASSYSTGYTEAFF.

This clone came up a few times. The J gene is TRBJ1-5, the V gene TRBV6-2 or TRBV6-3, with D unresolved. CDR1 and CDR2 (germline): MNHEY, SVGEGT. The CDR3 is 14 amino acids. V was cut by 4 bases and J by 5 bases, with 12 bases left in between. CDR3 sequence (DNA): TGTGCCAGCAGTTTCACGGGGTTGTATCAGCCCCAGCATTTT. It yields the protein CASSFTGLYQPQHF.

The genes are TRBV29-1 and TRBJ2-5; D is uncertain. V lost 4 bases and J 3 bases, leaving 12 bases between the germline ends. Per germline, CDR1 SQVTM and CDR2 ANQGSEA. There are 13 residues in the CDR3. The CDR3 region is CSVGHKIKETQYF. DNA of the CDR3: TGCAGCGTTGGTCACAAGATTAAAGAGACCCAGTACTTC.

V gene TRBV10-3 combines with J gene TRBJ2-1; 10 nucleotides align to TRBD2. J was trimmed by 0 bases and V by 6 bases; bases with no gene match: 11. The CDR3 is made up of 18 amino acids. CDR1 is ENHRY and CDR2 is SYGVKD in the germline V gene. CDR3 region: CAISRDRPSGSSYNEQFF. The CDR3 DNA reads TGTGCCATCAGCCGGGACCGGCCTAGCGGGAGCTCCTACAATGAGCAGTTCTTC.

CDR3 coding DNA: TGCAGCGTTGGGGCGGGACTAGCCTCCTACGAGCAGTACTTC. Translating it yields CSVGAGLASYEQYF. The chain has TRBV29-1 and TRBJ2-7; 9 positions agree with TRBD2. The V gene end was trimmed by 4 bases and the J gene end by 0 bases; junction bases not matched to a gene: 4. CDR1 is SQVTM and CDR2 is ANQGSEA in the germline V gene. The CDR3 sequence is 14 residues long.

The V call is TRBV7-2, the J call TRBJ2-5; 7 bases map to TRBD2. The CDR3 has 16 residues. The germline gives CDR1 SGHTA, CDR2 FQGNSA. V trimming: 1 base; J trimming: 2 bases; junction bases outside the gene matches: 7. CDR3 sequence (DNA): TGTGCCAGCAGCTTAGGCGGGGCTAGCGGACAAGAGACCCAGTACTTC. The encoded protein is CASSLGGASGQETQYF.

The V gene is TRBV19, the J gene TRBJ1-5, with 10 bases aligning to TRBD1. The CDR3 runs 16 residues. The V and J ends lost 5 bases and 4 bases, in that order; junction bases with no gene match: 8. The germline gives CDR1 LNHDA, CDR2 SQIVND (reference sequence). The CDR3 bases are TGTGCCAGTAGTTCCCCACCGGGACAGGGGAATCAGCCCCAGCATTTT. It is translated as CASSSPPGQGNQPQHF.

V and J are TRBV28 and TRBJ2-5; tentatively, D is TRBD2 (7 bases). This CDR3 contains 14 residues. CDR1 is MDHEN and CDR2 is SYDVKM in the germline V gene. Trimming stripped 10 bases from V and 4 bases from J, with 19 bases between. The CDR3 nucleotides are TGTGCCACGACTTTAGGGGGGAGGGGAGAGACCCAGTACTTC. Translating gives CATTLGGRGETQYF.

The rearrangement uses TRBV6-5 and TRBJ2-7, with 8 positions matching TRBD2. The V gene's germline CDR1 is MNHEY and CDR2 SVGAGI. CDR3 length: 14 residues. V gave up 6 bases and J gave up 1 base; unmatched junction bases: 5. The CDR3 loop reads CASRNGRVSYEQYF. CDR3 DNA sequence: TGTGCCAGCAGAAACGGGAGGGTTTCCTACGAGCAGTACTTC.

V gene TRBV6-5 combines with J gene TRBJ2-5; the D gene is possibly TRBD2 (6 bases). The CDR3 sequence is 13 residues long. V lost 5 bases and J 6 bases, leaving 13 bases between the germline ends. CDR1 MNHEY and CDR2 SVGAGI come from the germline V gene. Here the CDR3 DNA reads TGTGCCAGCAGTCTCGGGACTTTGAAGACCCAGTACTTC. Amino acids: CASSLGTLKTQYF.

V and J are TRBV7-2 and TRBJ2-2; no firm D call. Germline V gene data show CDR1 as SGHTA and CDR2 as FQGNSA. Trimming stripped 2 bases from V and 4 bases from J, with 8 bases between. This CDR3 has 14 amino acids. This CDR3 reads CASSLKPVTGELFF. The CDR3 DNA reads as TGTGCCAGCAGCTTAAAGCCGGTCACCGGGGAGCTGTTTTTT.

Comment on this clone: A junction boundary mismatches the germline segment, possibly from a read error. This rearrangement joins TRBV12-3 or TRBV12-4 to TRBJ1-1; weak D call: TRBD1 (5 bases). This CDR3 comprises 10 residues. For the CDR3, the DNA is TGTGCCAGCAGTTTAGGTTTTGGGACCTTT. Translation: CASSLGFGTF.

The J gene is TRBJ2-7, the V gene TRBV30; TRBD1 matches at 9 bases. Trimming took 6 bases from V and 6 from J; bases not matched to a gene: 6. This CDR3 spans 12 amino acids. Per germline, CDR1 GTSNPN and CDR2 SVGIG (reference sequence). Here the CDR3 reads CACDRGVREQYF. CDR3 in DNA: TGTGCCTGTGACAGGGGGGTACGCGAGCAGTACTTC.

The chain has TRBV7-3 and TRBJ2-6, with 7 bases lining up with TRBD1. V lost 5 bases, J lost 4 bases, and 5 bases stayed unmatched. Germline V CDR1 and CDR2: SGHTA, FQGTGA. This CDR3 spans 15 amino acids. The CDR3 sequence: CASSPGGAGANVLTF. The CDR3 DNA follows: TGTGCCAGCAGCCCAGGGGGAGCAGGGGCCAACGTCCTGACTTTC.

The chain links TRBV30 to TRBJ2-2; 9 nucleotides align to TRBD1. The CDR3 is made up of 14 amino acids. V shed 7 bases and J 2 bases; nucleotides not matched to a gene: 5. CDR1 and CDR2 from the germline V gene are GTSNPN and SVGIG (reference sequence). The CDR3 nucleotides are TGTGCCTCGCCGGGACAGGGTAACACCGGGGAGCTGTTTTTT. This codes for CASPGQGNTGELFF.

This chain uses TRBV19 with TRBJ2-1; 10 bases line up with TRBD2. This CDR3 contains 15 residues. The V segment lost 2 bases and the J segment 4 bases; nucleotides outside the gene matches: 2. The germline CDR1 and CDR2 sequences are LNHDA and SQIVND (reference sequence). This CDR3 is CASSIRLAGYNEQFF. CDR3 DNA: TGTGCCAGTAGTATACGACTAGCGGGTTACAATGAGCAGTTCTTC.

The rearrangement joins TRBV3-1 (or the pseudogene TRBV3-2) to TRBJ1-3, with 7 bases aligning to TRBD1. Germline trimming cut 2 bases from V and 0 bases from J; bases unmatched to any gene: 7. The CDR3 length is 17 residues. Germline V gene lookup returns CDR1 LGHDT and CDR2 YNNKEL (reference sequence). CDR3 protein: CASSQRGQRNSGNTIYF. The CDR3 DNA is TGTGCCAGCAGCCAAAGGGGACAGCGCAACTCTGGAAACACCATATATTTT.

The chain has TRBV27 and TRBJ2-7; 10 bases line up with TRBD2. The junction had 5 bases not matched to a gene; V was cut back by 9 bases and J by 3 bases. The CDR3 runs to 13 residues. The germline CDR1 and CDR2 sequences are MNHEY and SMNVEV (reference sequence). The CDR3 region is CASGLAGVYEQYF. The CDR3 DNA reads as TGTGCCAGTGGTCTAGCGGGAGTCTACGAGCAGTACTTC.

The rearrangement joins TRBV3-1 (or the pseudogene TRBV3-2) to TRBJ2-7; unclear D gene. Trimming removed 1 base at V and 6 bases at J, with 4 bases between. CDR1 LGHDT and CDR2 YNNKEL come from the germline V gene (reference sequence). CDR3 length: 11 residues. CDR3 sequence: CASSQGPEQYF. The CDR3 coding sequence is TGTGCCAGCAGCCAAGGTCCCGAGCAGTACTTC.

This chain links TRBV6-6 with TRBJ2-1; TRBD2 aligns across 8 bases. The germline V gene has CDR1 MNHNY and CDR2 SVGAGI (reference sequence). The CDR3 contains 14 residues. Unmatched junction bases numbered 8, after V lost 10 bases and J lost 3 bases. The DNA of the CDR3 is TGTGCCAACACTAGCGGAGCCGACTACAATGAGCAGTTCTTC. It codes for CANTSGADYNEQFF.

The V call is TRBV6-2 or TRBV6-3, the J call TRBJ2-3, with D unclear. The ends were cut back, 0 bases at V and 2 bases at J, with 3 bases in the middle. Germline lookup yields CDR1 MNHEY and CDR2 SVGEGT. This CDR3 comprises 13 residues. CDR3 amino acids: CASSYSTTDTQYF. The CDR3 DNA follows: TGTGCCAGCAGTTACTCGACCACAGATACGCAGTATTTT.